This TCR beta chain was profiled in a study of glioma-infiltrating T cells (dated by TCRdb to about 2016). In the study overall: TCR alpha- and beta-chain repertoires were sequenced from glioma tissue, non-neoplastic brain tissue and matched peripheral blood mononuclear cells. Three low-grade glioma patients, about 8 primary glioblastoma patients, and three non-glioma patients who contributed non-neoplastic brain tissue made up the paired cohort. To measure divergence between tissue and blood T-cell populations, each tissue-infiltrating repertoire was compared with the peripheral blood repertoire of the same patient. Points the paper makes about the study in general: VJ-independent divergence between tissue and blood was found to be below expectation in non-neoplastic patients but above expectation in all gliomas, particularly low-grade gliomas. Group comparisons were based on small numbers of patients: three non-neoplastic, three low-grade glioma and several glioblastoma patients. Tissue and blood shared very few CDR3 sequences, a result attributed to high CDR3 diversity and limited sampling.

In this sample, this clonotype turned up many times. What this receptor recognizes is not known. Per-nucleotide qualities are absent, and no much larger clonotype sits a single base away. Its CDR3 holds 12 amino acids, cysteine through phenylalanine. The sequence is cut down to CDR3 DNA, 36 bases in frame from base 1. CDR1 and CDR2, looked up from the germline V gene, are KGHSH and LQKENI. V and J lose 3 bases and 7 bases, and a span of 7 bases separates them. The iRepertoire nested amplicon-rescue multiplex PCR (arm-PCR) platform was used to amplify TCR alpha and beta CDR3 regions from RNA. The input for one-step reverse transcription and amplification was 100-400 ng of tissue mRNA or PBMC total RNA. Following bead purification, Illumina adapters were added through a secondary multiplex PCR, and the libraries were then gel-purified between 200 and 400 bp. Libraries carried internal 6-nucleotide barcodes used for demultiplexing. Libraries were sequenced on an Illumina MiSeq with 2x220 or 2x250 nucleotide paired-end reads. The source study handled its data this way. Paired reads were merged using FLASH 1.2.11 and aligned with BWA-MEM to the GRCh37 human genome, and TRA and TRB reads were then extracted. An IMGT-derived reference of cassette sequences and CDR3 motifs, with pseudogenes included, was used for V and J assignment. Three-frame translation of reads was performed, and productive CDR3s were defined as those with a C...FGXG motif and no stop codons. Unique combinations of V-J cassette pair and CDR3 amino acid sequence were defined as clonotypes. Reads were filtered by Hamming distance, with the threshold set by the sequence error rate of each sample in mapped regions. TCRdb's own reprocessing of the public reads used fastp at Q25 and MiXCR and kept productive beta chains. Identical CDR3 proteins give one entry, which carries the most common genes and DNA. The V and J calls follow TCRdb's processing rather than the paper's. The sample includes tens of thousands of distinct CDR3 sequences, with 20% to 25% observed a single time. Of the sample, more than 6.5% is held by the ten largest clones.

Sequenced input: glioma tissue, nonneoplastic brain tissue, or PBMCs (not recorded which). The chain links TRBV18 with TRBJ2-1, with no D gene named confidently. This receptor was taken from a human donor with low-grade glioma or glioblastoma, undergoing nonglioma brain surgery, or in good health (not recorded which). The DNA sequence is as follows: TGTGCCAGCTCACCGGCGCTTAATGAGCAGTTCTTC. Its amino acids are CASSPALNEQFF.